This TCR beta chain appears in the sequencing data of a study of blood T cell repertoires in COVID-19 (dated by TCRdb to the early 2020s). Background for the entire study: Samples covering the acute and convalescent phases of COVID-19 were provided by collaborators in the United States, Italy and Spain. The prospective study material was composed of cDNA or gDNA derived from T cells, B-cell-depleted T cells, or PBMCs. Deeply sampled blood TCRbeta repertoires from subjects exposed to, actively infected with, or recovered from COVID-19 were included in the dataset. A freely available public database, intended as a resource for researchers studying the immune response to SARS-CoV-2, is where the repertoires were released. The samples were drawn from two sources: the first 160 participants of the ongoing ImmuneRACE study, and fewer than 1,500 subjects contributed by 6 global collaborators. Sample metadata almost always included a de-identified subject ID, COVID-19 status, age in years and sex. HLA class I and class II types, where available, came from metadata supplied by the sample provider rather than from assay-based typing. The investigation overall reported the following: The amount of clinical and demographic metadata varied by source and participant and was provided uncurated.

On this clone itself: The antigen it binds to is not known. At one end the junction does not follow the germline gene, possibly because of a read error.

In the prospective study, participants were about 18 to 100 years old, resided in approximately 22 geographic areas of the United States, and were enrolled through a virtual design. Cohort assignment in the prospective study relied on participant-reported clinical history from a screening survey and a study questionnaire. ImmuneRACE Cohort 3 recovered participants were defined by two consecutive negative NP/OP PCR tests, healthcare professional clearance, or symptom resolution. In the prospective study, mobile phlebotomists collected whole blood, serum and a nasopharyngeal or oropharyngeal swab from each participant. Prospective study participants could optionally give additional blood draws and questionnaires over a roughly two-month period. Before DNA extraction, prospective study blood samples were shipped either frozen or at room temperature. The CDR3 numbers 17 residues from cysteine through phenylalanine. The entry retains the CDR3 DNA only, 51 bases that are in frame from base 1. The germline V gene (reference sequence) provides CDR1 SSHAT and CDR2 FNYEAQ.

TCRbeta CDR3 regions were amplified from genomic DNA using the immunoSEQ Assay, a bias-controlled multiplex PCR. Under the source paper's analysis protocol: Nucleated cell counts per sample were estimated from amplification of reference gene primers within the assay. Sequence reads were collapsed and filtered to measure the absolute abundance of every unique TCRbeta CDR3 rearrangement. Productive Simpson clonality was computed per sample as the square root of Simpson's diversity index over productive rearrangements. Sourced from immuneACCESS, this table was stored by TCRdb with only in-frame sequences that have V and J called. A share of the clones is absent; for the studies checked, an unresolved V gene accounts for under half, and the remainder has no known explanation. V, J and clone size reflect that table, while D and trimming were determined from the DNA. A total of some 510,000 clones appear in this sample, approximately 90% of them only once. The ten largest clones take up 1.8% of the sample.

This sequence was found in a woman between 40 and 55 years old who had recovered from COVID-19. Recombination linked TRBV7-7 to TRBJ2-1; tentative D gene TRBD1, with 5 bases matching. Sequencing was done on a sample of PBMCs or T cells enriched from blood (not recorded which). Here is the DNA: TGTGCTAGCAGCTTAGGGGCAGGGCCATTATCCTACAATGAGCAGTTCTTC. Translated, it reads CASSLGAGPLSYNEQFF.